A single TCR beta chain is shown here with its context. Original processing methods: Estimation of nucleated cell counts was performed using reference gene primer amplification. Generated by immunoSEQ multiplex PCR, the TCRdb table keeps only in-frame clones and is missing some. V and J calls and clone size are as listed in that table; D and trimming were resolved from the DNA. The data contain under 250,000 clones, about 87% of them seen just once; the ten biggest clones take up approximately 2.4%. This specimen belongs to a study of blood T cell repertoires in COVID-19. Study summary: Samples came from the United States, Italy and Spain, spanning acute and convalescent COVID-19. T cells, B-cell-depleted T cells, or PBMCs supplied cDNA or gDNA.

Seattle-derived patients entered the study during active infection and were followed longitudinally. The junction had 9 bases not matched to a gene; V was cut back by 7 bases and J by 1 base. Germline assignment: CDR1 LGHNT and CDR2 FRNRAP. The CDR3 is 16 residues long. The receptor's source is a man aged 30 to 39 with COVID-19, enrolled during active disease. The chain combines TRBV12-5 with TRBJ1-1, with 10 bases identical to TRBD1. Sequencing was carried out using peripheral blood. CDR3 protein: CASAPGGDRGNTEAFF. DNA of the CDR3: TGTGCTAGTGCCCCAGGGGGGGACAGGGGGAACACTGAAGCTTTCTTT.